One T cell receptor (beta chain) is described in this entry. The germline gives CDR1 SGHVS, CDR2 FQNEAQ. Trimming stripped 3 bases from V and 5 bases from J, with 17 bases between. The CDR3 has 15 residues. Sequenced by immunoSEQ multiplex PCR; TCRdb stores in-frame clones only, minus some. The sample has 130,000 to 150,000 clones, roughly 90% seen once. These data originate in a study of blood T cell repertoires in COVID-19. Study-level information: COVID-19 samples collected from the United States, Italy and Spain covered acute and convalescent phases. T cells, B-cell-depleted T cells, or PBMCs provided the cDNA or gDNA that served as material.

This clonotype originated in a man in his fifties with active or convalescent COVID-19. Input material: peripheral blood. V gene TRBV7-8 combines with J gene TRBJ2-7; possible D gene TRBD2, 6 bases. CDR3 in amino acids: CASSFRFRERDEQYF. The CDR3 DNA follows: TGTGCCAGCAGCTTTCGTTTTCGGGAGAGGGACGAGCAGTACTTC. Using reference TRBV7-8 and TRBJ2-7 for the parts outside the CDR3, the full variable domain is GAGVSQSPRYKVAKRGQDVALRCDPISGHVSLFWYQQALGQGPEFLTYFQNEAQLDKSGLPSDRFFAERPEGSVSTLKIQRTQQEDSAVYLCASSFRFRERDEQYFGPGTRLTVT.